The clone carrying this T cell receptor beta chain was picked up many times. The data derive from a study of T-cell reconstitution after alpha-beta-depleted transplantation in children. Unique molecular identifiers were used in preparing the TCRbeta library. MiXCR, applied by TCRdb to the PCR reads, yields one record per CDR3 protein. The sample includes a few hundred thousand distinct CDR3 sequences, 10% seen only once; the top ten take more than 2%. CDR1 is SGHRS and CDR2 is YFSETQ in the germline V gene. V lost 0 bases and J lost 7; bases outside the gene matches: 2. The CDR3 extends over 14 amino acids.

The sequence was collected from a human donor who donated a stem cell graft to a child with acute lymphoblastic leukemia. The specimen was PBMCs from the stem cell graft donor, collected from the stem cell graft. This chain uses TRBV5-1 with TRBJ2-1; TRBD1 matches 9 bases. As DNA, the CDR3 is TGCGCCAGCAGCTTGGGGGACAGGGTTAATGAGCAGTTCTTC. Protein: CASSLGDRVNEQFF.